The 8 T cell receptor beta chains below come from one sample, sequenced in a study of blood T cells in healthy people across ages. A sample-barcoded 5' primer and a J-beta primer mix were used in a second PCR of about 6 to 12 cycles. TCRdb analysed the 5' RACE reads with MiXCR anew, one entry per CDR3 protein. The sample holds some 780,000 distinct CDR3 sequences, 45% to 70% seen once. Sequencing input: blood. The receptors derive from a man aged 40-49 years in good health.

The J gene is TRBJ1-5, the V gene TRBV27, with TRBD1 matching 11 bases. Germline CDR1 MNHEY, CDR2 SMNVEV (reference sequence). Trimming cost V 5 bases and J 0 bases; bases outside gene matches: 9. The CDR3 has 18 residues. The CDR3 DNA reads as TGTGCCAGCAGTCCAACCCGGGACAGGGGGTATAGCAATCAGCCCCAGCATTTT. Amino acids: CASSPTRDRGYSNQPQHF.

The chain has TRBV15 and TRBJ2-3; 8 nucleotides agree with TRBD2. Germline values: CDR1 LNHNV, CDR2 YYDKDF (reference sequence). Unmatched junction bases numbered 11, after V lost 2 bases and J lost 7 bases. CDR3 length: 16 residues. Here the CDR3 DNA reads TGTGCCACCAGCAGACTCGTAGCGGGAAGCATTTATACGCAGTATTTT. Translation gives CATSRLVAGSIYTQYF.

This sequence joins TRBV28 and TRBJ2-4, with D uncertain. This CDR3 spans 19 amino acids. V was cut by 6 bases and J by 0 bases, with 24 bases left in between. Germline loops: CDR1 MDHEN, CDR2 SYDVKM. The CDR3 is CASSRPKNPRRLAKNIQYF. The CDR3 DNA follows: TGTGCCAGCAGCAGACCTAAGAATCCACGAAGGCTAGCCAAAAACATTCAGTACTTC.

The rearrangement joins TRBV24-1 to TRBJ1-4; a possible D gene is TRBD1 (5 bases). Germline CDR1 is KGHDR and CDR2 is SFDVKD. The V gene lost 2 bases and the J gene lost 6 bases, with 18 bases spanning the gap. The CDR3 covers 17 residues. CDR3 sequence reads: CATSDSDTLDDYEKLFF. The CDR3 DNA reads TGTGCCACCAGTGATTCGGACACACTAGATGATTATGAAAAACTGTTTTTT.

The chain uses TRBV5-6 and TRBJ1-2; 7 bases align to TRBD1. The CDR3 contains 14 residues. The germline V gene encodes CDR1 SGHDT and CDR2 YYEEEE. V was pared by 7 bases and J by 4 bases, with 10 bases of the junction left unmatched. The chain's CDR3 is CASSGTHRGYGYTF. In DNA form, the CDR3 reads TGTGCCAGCTCCGGGACGCACAGGGGCTATGGCTACACCTTC. Based on the CDR3 plus reference TRBV5-6 and TRBJ1-2, the full variable domain is DAGVTQSPTHLIKTRGQQVTLRCSPKSGHDTVSWYQQALGQGPQFIFQYYEEEERQRGNFPDRFSGHQFPNYSSELNVNALLLGDSALYLCASSGTHRGYGYTFGSGTRLTVV.

J is TRBJ2-1 and V is TRBV24-1, with D possibly matching TRBD2 (6 bases). The CDR3 sequence is 12 residues long. Germline V gives CDR1 KGHDR, CDR2 SFDVKD. Trimming shortened V by 9 bases and J by 6 bases, and 11 bases separated the two germline ends. For the CDR3, the DNA is TGTGCCACCGGTCGACTAGTCAATGAGCAGTTCTTC. Translating it yields CATGRLVNEQFF.

The chain joins TRBV7-9 to TRBJ1-4; D remains unclear. Germline V gives CDR1 SEHNR, CDR2 FQNEAQ (reference sequence). This CDR3 region has 17 residues. V was shortened by 2 bases and J by 2 bases, with 15 bases between the two germline ends. CDR3 residues: CASSLYTGFGTNEKLFF. CDR3 coding DNA: TGTGCCAGCAGCTTATATACCGGGTTCGGGACTAATGAAAAACTGTTTTTT.

This chain connects TRBV7-6 to TRBJ2-5; 13 positions agree with TRBD2. V lost 5 bases and J lost 5; bases outside the gene matches: 14. The germline gives CDR1 SGHVS, CDR2 FNYEAQ. CDR3 length: 18 amino acids. CDR3 residues: CASSELLAGGVVRETQYF. The CDR3 DNA reads TGTGCCAGCAGCGAATTACTAGCGGGGGGGGTCGTTCGGGAGACCCAGTACTTC.